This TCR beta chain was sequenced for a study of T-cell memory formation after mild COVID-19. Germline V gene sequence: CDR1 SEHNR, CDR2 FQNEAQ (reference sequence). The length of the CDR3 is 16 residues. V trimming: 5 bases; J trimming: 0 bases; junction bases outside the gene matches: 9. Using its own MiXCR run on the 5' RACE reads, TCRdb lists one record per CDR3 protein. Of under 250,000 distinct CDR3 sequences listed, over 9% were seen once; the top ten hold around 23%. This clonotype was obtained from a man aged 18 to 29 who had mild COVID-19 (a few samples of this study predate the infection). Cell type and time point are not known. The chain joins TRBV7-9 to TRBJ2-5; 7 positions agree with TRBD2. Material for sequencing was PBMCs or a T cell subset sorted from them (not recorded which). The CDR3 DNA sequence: TGTGCCAGCAGCCGTGGCCCGAGCGGGGACCAAGAGACCCAGTACTTC. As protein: CASSRGPSGDQETQYF.